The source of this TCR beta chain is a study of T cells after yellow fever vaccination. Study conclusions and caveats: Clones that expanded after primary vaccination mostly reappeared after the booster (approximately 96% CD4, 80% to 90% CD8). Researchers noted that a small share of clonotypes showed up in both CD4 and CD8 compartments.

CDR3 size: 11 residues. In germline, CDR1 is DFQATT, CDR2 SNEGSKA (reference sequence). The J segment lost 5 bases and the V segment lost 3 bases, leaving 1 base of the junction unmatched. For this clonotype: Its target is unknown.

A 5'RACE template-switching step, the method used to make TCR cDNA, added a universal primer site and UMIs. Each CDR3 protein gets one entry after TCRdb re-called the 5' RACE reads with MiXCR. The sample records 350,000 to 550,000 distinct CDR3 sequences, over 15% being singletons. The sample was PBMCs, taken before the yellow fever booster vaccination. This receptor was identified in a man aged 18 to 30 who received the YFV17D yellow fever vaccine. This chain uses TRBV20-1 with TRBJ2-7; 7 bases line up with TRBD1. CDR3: CSARTGNEQYV. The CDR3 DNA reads TGCAGTGCTAGGACAGGGAACGAGCAGTACGTC.